These T cell receptor beta chains were read from a single sample in a study of T cells in Graves' hyperthyroidism and ophthalmopathy. Each CDR3 protein is one row after TCRdb ran MiXCR on the multiplex PCR reads. The top ten clones hold 34% of a sample with more than 300,000 distinct CDR3 sequences, 15% to 20% of them seen once. The specimen sequenced was blood. Receptors originate from a young woman with Graves' hyperthyroidism that later progressed to Graves' ophthalmopathy. Both conserved end residues are part of each CDR3.

v_call: TRBV11-2
cdr3_aa: CASSLEVADQPQHF

v_call: TRBV10-3
cdr3_aa: CAITPGVQETQYF

v_call: TRBV7-9
cdr3_aa: CASTGQLDPNTGELFF

v_call: TRBV6-2/TRBV6-3
cdr3_aa: CASSSLLSSGRSPYEQYF

v_call: TRBV4-2
cdr3_aa: CASSQYSSGGINTDTQYF

v_call: TRBV29-1
cdr3_aa: CSVGGNRAGSYNEQFF

v_call: TRBV30
cdr3_aa: CALAGTGNLGYTF

v_call: TRBV20-1
cdr3_aa: CSATGLDWGTDTQYF

v_call: TRBV7-9
cdr3_aa: CAGSARDGTYEQYF

v_call: TRBV30
cdr3_aa: CAWSFGTGAYEQYF

v_call: TRBV29-1
cdr3_aa: CSVDPWTGAGETQYF

v_call: TRBV2
cdr3_aa: CARKTGFRYGYTF

v_call: TRBV20-1
cdr3_aa: CSASQGSYGYTF

v_call: TRBV15
cdr3_aa: CATSRGLERYNEQFF

v_call: TRBV10-3
cdr3_aa: CAISGTGTYEQYF

v_call: TRBV20-1
cdr3_aa: CSARDSGQGDPYEQYF

v_call: TRBV25-1
cdr3_aa: CASSGNPGQGAYEQYF

v_call: TRBV19
cdr3_aa: CASSSHRGDSNQPQHF

v_call: TRBV6-1
cdr3_aa: CASSLAVKETQYF

v_call: TRBV27
cdr3_aa: CASSSPGQGNEQFF

v_call: TRBV9
cdr3_aa: CASSAQGEGAFTGELFF

v_call: TRBV20-1
cdr3_aa: CSARGGQGTAEQYF

v_call: TRBV11-2
cdr3_aa: CASSWVGNQETQYF

v_call: TRBV7-9
cdr3_aa: CASSHTGTSGSIHEQFF